The 21 T cell receptor beta chains presented below share a single source sample, sequenced in a study of T-cell reconstitution after alpha-beta-depleted transplantation in children. Unique molecular identifiers were built into the TCRbeta library. TCRdb itself ran the PCR reads through MiXCR, one entry per CDR3 protein. The top ten hold about 4.6% of the sample, which has around 800,000 distinct CDR3 sequences, less than 20% seen once. The source material was PBMCs, mostly from graft donor cells, sampled 360 days after TCRalphabeta/CD19-depleted stem cell transplant. The receptors were sampled from a male patient younger than 18 who had a stem cell transplant for acute lymphoblastic leukemia, so the T cells may come from the graft donor.

This clonotype was counted between two and nine times. V usage is TRBV9 and J usage is TRBJ1-3, with D perhaps matching TRBD1 (6 bases). Germline CDR1 is SGDLS and CDR2 is YYNGEE. The CDR3 extends over 14 amino acids. The V end lost 4 bases, the J end lost 1 base, and 9 bases lay between the germline ends. The CDR3 reads CASSIGGSGNTIYF. The CDR3 DNA reads TGTGCCAGCAGCATAGGGGGTTCTGGAAACACCATATATTTT.

This clonotype was counted between two and nine times. The rearrangement joins TRBV7-8 to TRBJ2-3; 10 nucleotides line up with TRBD2. The V and J ends lost 0 bases and 1 base, in that order; junction bases with no gene match: 10. Germline V gene lookup returns CDR1 SGHVS and CDR2 FQNEAQ. The CDR3 covers 19 residues. The CDR3 sequence is CASSLALGASGSRTDTQYF. The CDR3 nucleotides are TGTGCCAGCAGCTTAGCGCTCGGGGCTAGCGGGAGCCGCACAGATACGCAGTATTTT.

This clonotype was detected a few times. The rearrangement joins TRBV7-3 to TRBJ2-1, with 8 bases lining up with TRBD2. Looked up from germline, CDR1 is SGHTA and CDR2 is FQGTGA. V shed 1 base, J shed 7 bases, and the junction held 15 bases outside the gene matches. There are 18 residues in the CDR3. The CDR3: CASSLKRTGTRLINEQFF. The CDR3 DNA follows: TGTGCCAGCAGCTTAAAAAGGACCGGGACTAGATTGATTAATGAGCAGTTCTTC.

This clonotype occurred a few times. V usage is TRBV4-1 and J usage is TRBJ1-1; D is ambiguous. The length of the CDR3 is 15 residues. Trimming took off 5 bases at V and 1 base at J, with 14 bases between the two ends. Germline V gene data show CDR1 as MGHRA and CDR2 as YSYEKL. CDR3 DNA: TGCGCCAGCAGCGAGAGGGCCTTCGGGAACACTGAAGCTTTCTTT. Protein: CASSERAFGNTEAFF.

This chain connects TRBV12-3 or TRBV12-4 to TRBJ2-7, with 9 bases fitting TRBD2. The length of the CDR3 is 14 residues. Germline trimming cut 5 bases from V and 5 bases from J; bases unmatched to any gene: 7. The CDR3 coding sequence is TGTGCCAGCAGTGCGGGAGGGGGCTGGGACGAGCAGTACTTC. As protein: CASSAGGGWDEQYF.

CDR3 in DNA: TGCGCCAGCAACCCGACTAGTTTGGCGAACACCGGGGAGCTGTTTTTT. Its protein product is CASNPTSLANTGELFF. The chain has TRBV5-1 and TRBJ2-2; possible D gene TRBD2, 6 bases. V gave up 6 bases and J gave up 0 bases, with 15 bases separating them. This CDR3 has 16 amino acids. Germline V CDR1 and CDR2: SGHRS, YFSETQ.

This clonotype turned up a few times. The V call is TRBV12-3 or TRBV12-4, the J call TRBJ2-1; D call uncertain. V lost 4 bases and J lost 10, with 17 bases in between. The CDR3 contains 14 residues. In DNA form, the CDR3 reads TGTGCCAGCAGTTACTGGAAGGGCAGAGTGGAGCAGTTCTTC. Amino acid sequence: CASSYWKGRVEQFF.

This clonotype was seen at least ten times. V usage is TRBV29-1 and J usage is TRBJ1-1; TRBD1 might be the D (5 bases). V was cut by 1 base and J by 6 bases, with 12 bases left in between. The CDR3 has 13 residues. In germline, CDR1 is SQVTM, CDR2 ANQGSEA. CDR3 in amino acids: CSVEVGGSAEAFF. CDR3 coding DNA: TGCAGCGTTGAAGTGGGGGGTAGTGCTGAAGCTTTCTTT.

This clonotype was detected a few times. The chain links TRBV9 to TRBJ2-7, with 10 bases fitting TRBD2. The CDR3 runs to 18 residues. Germline V gene sequence: CDR1 SGDLS, CDR2 YYNGEE. With 0 bases clipped from V and 0 bases from J, the junction kept 9 bases outside the gene matches. The DNA of the CDR3 is TGTGCCAGCAGCGTAGCTACGTCTAGCGGGGGAATCTCCTACGAGCAGTACTTC. Its protein is CASSVATSSGGISYEQYF.

This clonotype was counted ten times or more. This sequence joins TRBV6-1 and TRBJ2-2; 10 bases map to TRBD1. This CDR3 is built from 15 residues. The junction had 6 bases not matched to a gene; V was cut back by 6 bases and J by 5 bases. Looked up from germline, CDR1 is MNHNS and CDR2 is SASEGT. CDR3 loop: CASRPGQGLTGELFF. The CDR3 nucleotides are TGTGCCAGCAGACCGGGACAGGGGTTGACCGGGGAGCTGTTTTTT.

The sample holds a few counts of this clonotype. This chain links TRBV4-1 with TRBJ2-1; D is undetermined. The CDR3 length is 12 residues. CDR1 and CDR2 from the germline V gene are MGHRA and YSYEKL. Trimming cost V 0 bases and J 7 bases, with 4 bases left between them. The CDR3 coding sequence is TGCGCCAGCAGCCAAGATCAGAATGAGCAGTTCTTC. It translates to CASSQDQNEQFF.

The V gene is TRBV4-2, the J gene TRBJ2-7, with D possibly being TRBD1 (7 bases). This CDR3 has 15 residues. Trimming left V 4 bases short and J 5 bases short, with 18 bases between. CDR1 and CDR2 (germline): LGHNA, YNFKEQ. The CDR3 protein is CASSRLGGGDDEQYF. Here the CDR3 DNA reads TGTGCCAGCAGCCGCTTAGGAGGGGGCGACGACGAGCAGTACTTC.

This clonotype was recorded at least ten times. The chain is built from TRBV15 and TRBJ2-1; TRBD1 is a possible D gene (6 bases). This CDR3 is 16 amino acids long. Germline CDR1 reads LNHNV; CDR2 reads YYDKDF (reference sequence). Deletions cut 5 bases from V and 9 bases from J, with 23 bases between. DNA of the CDR3: TGTGCCACCAGCTTCGAGGGGACACCATTTGGAATTGAGCAGTTCTTC. It encodes CATSFEGTPFGIEQFF.

In its sample, this clonotype was seen a few times. The chain uses TRBV6-1 and TRBJ2-1, with 8 nucleotides matching TRBD1. The CDR3 contains 15 residues. V gave up 6 bases and J gave up 6 bases; unmatched junction bases: 10. The germline gives CDR1 MNHNS, CDR2 SASEGT. In DNA, the CDR3 is TGTGCCAGCAGCAGCGACGGACAGGGATTCAATGAGCAGTTCTTC. Translation: CASSSDGQGFNEQFF.

V is TRBV7-9 and J is TRBJ2-1; D is unclear. CDR1 SEHNR and CDR2 FQNEAQ come from the germline V gene (reference sequence). The CDR3 loop spans 15 amino acids. V lost 1 base and J 0 bases, leaving 7 bases between the germline ends. CDR3 sequence: CASSLGRTSYNEQFF. The CDR3 bases are TGTGCCAGCAGCTTAGGTAGGACCTCCTACAATGAGCAGTTCTTC. Based on the CDR3 plus reference TRBV7-9 and TRBJ2-1, the full variable domain is DTGVSQNPRHKITKRGQNVTFRCDPISEHNRLYWYRQTLGQGPEFLTYFQNEAQLEKSRLLSDRFSAERPKGSFSTLEIQRTEQGDSAMYLCASSLGRTSYNEQFFGPGTRLTVL.

Only a few counts were recorded for this clonotype. This rearrangement joins TRBV10-3 to TRBJ2-1, with 9 bases identical to TRBD1. The V gene end was trimmed by 11 bases and the J gene end by 3 bases; junction bases not matched to a gene: 5. Germline-derived CDR1 and CDR2 are ENHRY and SYGVKD. CDR3 length: 13 residues. The CDR3 DNA reads TGTGCCCTGCGACAGGGGGACTACAATGAGCAGTTCTTC. This codes for CALRQGDYNEQFF.

This clonotype was counted only a few times. This chain links TRBV6-5 with TRBJ1-6; the D gene is possibly TRBD1 (5 bases). V shed 0 bases and J shed 7 bases, with 16 bases lying between them. CDR3 length: 17 amino acids. Germline V gene sequence: CDR1 MNHEY, CDR2 SVGAGI. The CDR3 reads CASSYSIMGRENSPLHF. CDR3 DNA: TGTGCCAGCAGTTACTCGATCATGGGCAGGGAGAATTCACCCCTCCACTTT.

The sample holds a few counts of this clonotype. V is TRBV18 and J is TRBJ2-5; possible D gene TRBD2, 5 bases. This CDR3 is built from 15 residues. The germline CDR1 and CDR2 sequences are KGHSH and LQKENI. Trimming cost V 1 base and J 3 bases, with 12 bases left between them. The CDR3 spells CASSPRSATKETQYF. In DNA, the CDR3 is TGTGCCAGCTCACCACGTTCCGCGACTAAAGAGACCCAGTACTTC.

The rearrangement uses TRBV20-1 and TRBJ2-6; 9 nucleotides match TRBD1. The CDR3 loop spans 15 amino acids. V lost 3 bases to trimming and J lost 2 bases; unmatched junction nucleotides: 2. Germline-derived CDR1 and CDR2 are DFQATT and SNEGSKA (reference sequence). The DNA of the CDR3 is TGCAGTGCTAGGGGACAGGGAACTGGGGCCAACGTCCTGACTTTC. Protein product: CSARGQGTGANVLTF.

This rearrangement joins TRBV15 to TRBJ2-7, with D possibly TRBD2 on 5 matching bases. The CDR3 covers 13 residues. The V gene lost 5 bases and the J gene lost 3 bases, with 11 bases spanning the gap. Germline V lookup: CDR1 LNHNV, CDR2 YYDKDF (reference sequence). The CDR3 protein is CATSGSVIYEQYF. The CDR3 DNA reads TGTGCCACCAGCGGGAGCGTGATCTACGAGCAGTACTTC.

This clonotype was detected ten times or more. The rearrangement uses TRBV5-1 and TRBJ2-7, with 7 bases aligning to TRBD1. Germline CDR1 reads SGHRS; CDR2 reads YFSETQ. This CDR3 is 14 amino acids long. J gave up 3 bases and V 4 bases, and 7 bases lay outside the gene matches. CDR3: CASSPGQRHYEQYF. The CDR3 nucleotides read TGCGCCAGCAGCCCGGGACAGCGACACTACGAGCAGTACTTC. The entire variable domain, with the rest obtained from reference TRBV5-1 and TRBJ2-7, is as follows: KAGVTQTPRYLIKTRGQQVTLSCSPISGHRSVSWYQQTPGQGLQFLFEYFSETQRNKGNFPGRFSGRQFSNSRSEMNVSTLELGDSALYLCASSPGQRHYEQYFGPGTRLTVT.